Listed here are 28 T cell receptor beta chains from one sample, sequenced in a study of blood T cell repertoires in COVID-19. Libraries were prepared by immunoSEQ multiplex PCR; TCRdb keeps only in-frame clonotypes and omits some of them. The sample includes approximately 75,000 clones, roughly four fifths of them seen just once. Sequencing was done on a sample of peripheral blood. The receptors come from a woman aged 80 or over with active or convalescent COVID-19.

The V and J genes are TRBV6-2 or TRBV6-3 and TRBJ2-1; TRBD1 agrees at 9 bases. V lost 4 bases and J lost 5; bases outside the gene matches: 6. The CDR3 extends over 15 amino acids. CDR1 and CDR2 from the germline V gene are MNHEY and SVGEGT. The CDR3 spells CASSFYRDRDNEQFF. DNA for the CDR3: TGTGCCAGCAGTTTCTACCGGGACAGGGACAATGAGCAGTTCTTC.

The chain combines TRBV9 with TRBJ1-4, with D perhaps matching TRBD1 (6 bases). Per the germline V gene, CDR1 is SGDLS and CDR2 is YYNGEE. The length of the CDR3 is 14 residues. The V end was cut by 6 bases, the J end by 4 bases, with 13 bases between. This chain's CDR3 is CASTRDTSNEKLFF. The CDR3 DNA reads TGTGCCAGCACCCGGGACACGAGTAATGAAAAACTGTTTTTT.

This chain connects TRBV4-1 to TRBJ2-7; 7 positions agree with TRBD2. Germline V gene lookup returns CDR1 MGHRA and CDR2 YSYEKL. Trimming removed 0 bases from V and 7 bases from J; junction bases left unmatched: 9. The CDR3 runs to 15 residues. The chain's CDR3 is CASSQDFGAGREQYF. The CDR3, as DNA: TGCGCCAGCAGCCAAGACTTTGGAGCGGGGAGGGAGCAGTACTTC.

This clone was observed a few times. The genes are TRBV29-1 and TRBJ1-1; no reliable D call. The CDR3 consists of 12 residues. From germline, CDR1 is SQVTM and CDR2 ANQGSEA. V was clipped by 2 bases and J by 8 bases, with 12 bases between them. Here the CDR3 reads CSVEHGRAEAFF. The CDR3 region has the DNA TGCAGCGTTGAACATGGGAGGGCCGAAGCTTTCTTT.

The rearrangement uses TRBV18 and TRBJ1-5; possibly TRBD1 for D (5 bases). Per the germline V gene, CDR1 is KGHSH and CDR2 is LQKENI. The CDR3 loop spans 15 amino acids. Trimming removed 5 bases from V and 2 bases from J, with 13 bases in between. CDR3 in DNA: TGTGCCAGCTCAGTGGGGCCGGCTGGCAATCAGCCCCAGCATTTT. Residues: CASSVGPAGNQPQHF.

The CDR3 DNA reads as TGTGCCAGCAGCGCTAACAGGGGGGCTAATGAAAAACTGTTTTTT. Translated, it gives CASSANRGANEKLFF. The chain carries TRBV11-2 and TRBJ1-4, with 8 bases identical to TRBD1. The CDR3 is 15 amino acids. J lost 3 bases, V lost 5 bases, and 5 bases had no gene match. CDR1 is SGHAT, CDR2 FQNNGV, per germline.

The J gene is TRBJ1-6, the V gene TRBV5-1, with 8 bases matching TRBD1. In germline, CDR1 is SGHRS, CDR2 YFSETQ. The CDR3 sequence is 14 residues long. The V gene end was trimmed by 4 bases and the J gene end by 8 bases; junction bases not matched to a gene: 5. The CDR3: CASSEGTGDSPLHF. The CDR3 region has the DNA TGCGCCAGCAGCGAGGGGACAGGCGATTCACCCCTCCACTTT.

This clone was detected a few times. This sequence joins TRBV10-3 and TRBJ2-2, with D tentatively TRBD2 (6 bases). From germline, CDR1 is ENHRY and CDR2 SYGVKD. V lost 2 bases and J lost 4, with 14 bases in between. CDR3 length: 16 residues. Written as DNA, the CDR3 is TGTGCCATCAGTGAGCTGCCAGCGGGCGGCACCGGGGAGCTGTTTTTT. This translates into CAISELPAGGTGELFF.

This clone has only a few counts. The CDR3 DNA sequence: TGTGCCACCAGTAACCCGGATGGGGGGGGAAATGAGCAGTTCTTC. This gives the protein CATSNPDGGGNEQFF. J is TRBJ2-1 and V is TRBV24-1; 7 positions agree with TRBD2. After removal of 6 bases from V and 7 bases from J, the junction contained 11 bases not matched to a gene. From germline, CDR1 is KGHDR and CDR2 SFDVKD. The CDR3 runs 15 residues.

V and J are TRBV29-1 and TRBJ1-2; D may be TRBD1 (5 bases). The V end lost 5 bases, the J end lost 8 bases, and 15 bases lay between the germline ends. The CDR3 is 12 residues long. Looked up from germline, CDR1 is SQVTM and CDR2 is ANQGSEA. CDR3 region: CSVSDRRVGYTF. DNA of the CDR3: TGCAGCGTTTCTGACAGACGCGTCGGCTACACCTTC.

The J gene is TRBJ2-7, the V gene TRBV7-8, with 7 bases aligning to TRBD2. The V gene end was trimmed by 2 bases and the J gene end by 0 bases; junction bases not matched to a gene: 10. Per the germline V gene, CDR1 is SGHVS and CDR2 is FQNEAQ. The CDR3 covers 17 residues. The CDR3 sequence: CASSLSSLRGSSYEQYF. The CDR3 coding sequence is TGTGCCAGCAGCTTATCGTCTTTGCGGGGGAGCTCCTACGAGCAGTACTTC.

The chain couples TRBV15 to TRBJ1-6, with D uncertain. V was clipped by 6 bases and J by 3 bases, with 12 bases between them. Germline V gene lookup returns CDR1 LNHNV and CDR2 YYDKDF (reference sequence). This CDR3 is built from 15 residues. The DNA of the CDR3 is TGTGCCACCAGGGACGGACTAGTCTATAATTCACCCCTCCACTTT. Translated, it gives CATRDGLVYNSPLHF.

The V and J genes are TRBV6-5 and TRBJ2-7, with a weak D call TRBD1 (6 bases). Germline CDR1 is MNHEY and CDR2 is SVGAGI. This CDR3 is built from 15 residues. V dropped 6 bases and J dropped 0 bases, with 15 bases sitting between them. DNA for the CDR3: TGTGCCAGCAGCGGACAGTCCGTCTCCTCCTACGAGCAGTACTTC. It translates to CASSGQSVSSYEQYF.

In this sample, this clone turned up a few times. The gene calls are TRBV2 and TRBJ2-3, with D tentatively TRBD2 (5 bases). The CDR3 has 16 amino acids. CDR1 and CDR2 (germline): SNHLY, FYNNEI. Trimming pared 6 bases from V and 3 bases from J, leaving 19 bases between. CDR3 sequence reads: CASSHGLIPGTDTQYF. Written as DNA, the CDR3 is TGTGCCAGCAGCCATGGACTGATCCCGGGGACAGATACGCAGTATTTT.

Of note for this clone: One junction end disagrees with the germline gene, perhaps due to a read error. The chain uses TRBV7-7 and TRBJ2-4; 7 nucleotides agree with TRBD2. Germline CDR1 reads SSHAT; CDR2 reads FNYEAQ (reference sequence). The CDR3 totals 13 residues. The CDR3, as DNA: TGTGCTAGCAGCTTAGACCGCGGGGGCATTCAGTACTTC. It translates to CASSLDRGGIQYF.

The CDR3, as DNA: TGTGCCACCAGTGATTTGACCCTTCGGGAACCCCTCCACTTT. It yields the protein CATSDLTLREPLHF. The chain employs TRBV24-1 and TRBJ1-6, with D hard to call. CDR3 length equals 14 residues. The V end was cut by 0 bases, the J end by 12 bases, with 11 bases between. The germline V gene encodes CDR1 KGHDR and CDR2 SFDVKD.

The V and J genes are TRBV7-9 and TRBJ2-3; D gene uncertain. CDR1 is SEHNR and CDR2 is FQNEAQ in the germline V gene (reference sequence). V lost 5 bases to trimming and J lost 6 bases, with 12 bases between them. The CDR3 has 13 amino acids. CDR3 in DNA: TGTGCCAGCAGCCCTGAGGAAAGGGATACGCAGTATTTT. Its protein product is CASSPEERDTQYF.

This rearrangement joins TRBV28 to TRBJ2-3; 7 bases map to TRBD2. Germline-derived CDR1 and CDR2 are MDHEN and SYDVKM. The J segment lost 2 bases and the V segment lost 8 bases, leaving 1 base of the junction unmatched. This CDR3 comprises 12 residues. The CDR3: CASGGVTDTQYF. The DNA for the CDR3 is TGTGCCAGCGGGGGGGTCACAGATACGCAGTATTTT. Full variable domain (remainder filled in from reference TRBV28 and TRBJ2-3): DVKVTQSSRYLVKRTGEKVFLECVQDMDHENMFWYRQDPGLGLRLIYFSYDVKMKEKGDIPEGYSVSREKKERFSLILESASTNQTSMYLCASGGVTDTQYFGPGTRLTVL.

This chain links TRBV6-5 with TRBJ2-7; TRBD2 aligns across 8 bases. The germline CDR1 and CDR2 sequences are MNHEY and SVGAGI. The V and J ends lost 5 bases and 3 bases, in that order; junction bases with no gene match: 3. There are 13 residues in the CDR3. Written as DNA, the CDR3 is TGTGCCAGCAGTAATAGCGGGGACTACGAGCAGTACTTC. This translates into CASSNSGDYEQYF.

The V gene is TRBV2, the J gene TRBJ1-5; 9 bases map to TRBD1. The germline CDR1 and CDR2 sequences are SNHLY and FYNNEI. Trimming cost V 1 base and J 6 bases; bases outside gene matches: 7. This CDR3 is built from 16 residues. The CDR3 DNA sequence: TGTGCCAGCAGTGAAGAAGGGGGACAGGGAGGTCAGCCCCAGCATTTT. This sequence encodes CASSEEGGQGGQPQHF.

This clone was picked up one time. CDR3 region: CASSQGRQETQYF. For the CDR3, the DNA is TGTGCCAGCAGCCAGGGCCGTCAAGAGACCCAGTACTTC. The chain links TRBV3-1 (or the pseudogene TRBV3-2) to TRBJ2-5; no definite D call. Germline V lookup: CDR1 LGHDT, CDR2 YNNKEL (reference sequence). The CDR3 covers 13 residues. Trimming took off 3 bases at V and 2 bases at J, with 7 bases between the two ends.

The chain recombines TRBV5-8 with TRBJ1-2; D possibly corresponds to TRBD1 (5 bases). Germline assignment: CDR1 SGHTS and CDR2 YDEGEE. The CDR3 is 10 residues long. Trimming cost V 3 bases and J 8 bases, with 5 bases left between them. CDR3 DNA: TGTGCCAGCAGCTGGGGCGGCTACACCTTC. The encoded protein is CASSWGGYTF.

The V call is TRBV18, the J call TRBJ2-2; D is perhaps TRBD2 (5 bases). Looked up from germline, CDR1 is KGHSH and CDR2 is LQKENI. Between the trimmed V and J ends, which lost 4 bases and 1 base, there was a span of 13 bases. CDR3 length: 16 amino acids. This CDR3 reads CASSQGRGWNTGELFF. CDR3 DNA: TGTGCCAGCTCACAAGGTCGGGGATGGAACACCGGGGAGCTGTTTTTT. The entire variable domain, with the rest obtained from reference TRBV18 and TRBJ2-2, is as follows: NAGVMQNPRHLVRRRGQEARLRCSPMKGHSHVYWYRQLPEEGLKFMVYLQKENIIDESGMPKERFSAEFPKEGPSILRIQQVVRGDSAAYFCASSQGRGWNTGELFFGEGSRLTVL.

This rearrangement joins TRBV18 to TRBJ2-1; 13 positions agree with TRBD2. In germline, CDR1 is KGHSH, CDR2 LQKENI. V dropped 1 base and J dropped 9; count of bases not matched to a gene: 6. CDR3 length: 16 residues. The CDR3: CASSPRGLAGPGEQFF. For the CDR3, the DNA is TGTGCCAGCTCACCACGGGGACTAGCGGGACCCGGTGAGCAGTTCTTC.

This sequence joins TRBV6-8 and TRBJ2-7; possible D gene TRBD1, 7 bases. Per germline, CDR1 MNHGY and CDR2 SAAAGT. Trimming cost V 8 bases and J 4 bases, with 12 bases left between them. CDR3 length: 12 residues. CDR3 sequence reads: CASETGRYEQYF. The CDR3, as DNA: TGTGCCAGCGAGACAGGGAGGTACGAGCAGTACTTC.

This clone was seen only a few times. A junction end diverges from the germline sequence, so it may reflect a read error. This chain uses TRBV3-1 (or the pseudogene TRBV3-2) with TRBJ1-5, with D unresolved. This CDR3 has 15 amino acids. CDR1 and CDR2 (germline): LGHDT, YNNKEL (reference sequence). CDR3 amino acids: CASSQGAAKDQPQHF. Written as DNA, the CDR3 is TGTGCCAGCAGCCAAGGGGCAGCCAAAGATCAACCCCAGCATTTT.

V is TRBV6-6 and J is TRBJ1-1; D unclear. Germline assignment: CDR1 MNHNY and CDR2 SVGAGI (reference sequence). Trimming took off 2 bases at V and 10 bases at J, with 14 bases between the two ends. There are 13 residues in the CDR3. The CDR3 loop is CASSYGGMDIAFF. The CDR3 DNA reads TGTGCCAGCAGTTACGGAGGGATGGATATAGCTTTCTTT.

As to this clone: This may be a read error: a much more frequent sequence differs by one nucleotide. This chain joins TRBV6-6 and TRBJ2-1, with 8 bases lining up with TRBD2. This CDR3 has 17 residues. Germline CDR1 MNHNY, CDR2 SVGAGI (reference sequence). CDR3 sequence (DNA): TGTGCCAGCAGTCCCGATAGGGTAGCGGGGCAACTCAATAAGCAGTTCTTC. Translation gives CASSPDRVAGQLNKQFF.